These 10 T cell receptor beta chains share one sample of origin, sequenced in a study of blood T cells in healthy people across ages. A sample-barcoded 5' primer and a J-beta primer mix were used in a second PCR of roughly 6 to 11 cycles. One entry per CDR3 protein results from TCRdb running MiXCR on the 5' RACE reads. This sample has roughly 860,000 distinct CDR3 sequences, with around two thirds found just once. Material for sequencing was blood. These TCRs come from a man aged 30-40 years in good health.

This chain uses TRBV30 with TRBJ1-2, with D maybe TRBD1 (6 bases). The CDR3 has 13 amino acids. V was pared by 4 bases and J by 5 bases, with 14 bases between. Germline-derived CDR1 and CDR2 are GTSNPN and SVGIG (reference sequence). CDR3 DNA: TGTGCCTGGATTTCTCAGGGGTTATATGGCTACACCTTC. This gives the protein CAWISQGLYGYTF.

The V and J genes are TRBV5-1 and TRBJ2-1; 8 bases agree with TRBD1. CDR1 and CDR2 (germline): SGHRS, YFSETQ. The J segment lost 8 bases and the V segment lost 4 bases, leaving 14 bases of the junction unmatched. This CDR3 region has 16 residues. In DNA form, the CDR3 reads TGCGCCAGCAGCCAACAGGGGGACGGGGTGTTCCATGAGCAGTTCTTC. Protein sequence: CASSQQGDGVFHEQFF.

This clonotype was detected only once. Its ends do not fully match the called genes, so a read error is possible. The rearrangement uses TRBV29-1 and TRBJ1-1; 8 bases fit TRBD1. This CDR3 is 16 amino acids long. Germline-derived CDR1 and CDR2 are SQVTM and ANQGSEA. CDR3 region: CGVEDWIRGPNTEAFF. The CDR3 coding sequence is TGCGGCGTTGAAGATTGGATCAGGGGGCCGAACACTGAAGCTTTCTTT.

This rearrangement joins TRBV6-5 to TRBJ2-5; 7 bases are a match to TRBD1. V trimming: 0 bases; J trimming: 1 base; junction bases outside the gene matches: 2. Germline values: CDR1 MNHEY, CDR2 SVGAGI. The CDR3 runs 15 residues. CDR3 amino acids: CASSYSGGGQETQYF. CDR3 coding DNA: TGTGCCAGCAGTTACTCAGGGGGCGGCCAAGAGACCCAGTACTTC.

This clonotype was picked up one time. The gene calls are TRBV12-5 and TRBJ1-1; TRBD1 matches at 9 bases. This CDR3 has 17 residues. V was clipped by 4 bases and J by 5 bases; unmatched bases: 14. CDR1 is LGHNT, CDR2 FRNRAP, per germline. The CDR3 nucleotides read TGTGCTAGTGGTTCAACCGGGACAGGGCTAATTTTGACTGAAGCTTTCTTT. It translates to CASGSTGTGLILTEAFF.

The rearrangement links TRBV7-2 to TRBJ2-5; 8 bases map to TRBD1. V trimming: 5 bases; J trimming: 5 bases; junction bases outside the gene matches: 10. From germline, CDR1 is SGHTA and CDR2 FQGNSA. The CDR3 length is 15 residues. CDR3 sequence reads: CASSIAGGAQETQYF. In DNA, the CDR3 is TGTGCCAGCAGCATCGCAGGGGGCGCACAGGAGACCCAGTACTTC.

This clonotype was detected a few times. The chain couples TRBV11-2 to TRBJ1-2, with TRBD1 identical over 7 bases. Germline loops: CDR1 SGHAT, CDR2 FQNNGV. Trimming removed 5 bases from V and 5 bases from J; junction bases left unmatched: 11. The length of the CDR3 is 15 residues. The DNA of the CDR3 is TGTGCCAGCAGCCCGGGGACAGCCGACCGGTATGGCTACACCTTC. Protein sequence: CASSPGTADRYGYTF.

This clonotype was picked up a small number of times. The chain recombines TRBV5-1 with TRBJ2-1, with 7 bases lining up with TRBD1. The CDR3 is 15 residues long. Germline CDR1 and CDR2: SGHRS and YFSETQ. After removal of 2 bases from V and 5 bases from J, the junction contained 7 bases not matched to a gene. DNA of the CDR3: TGCGCCAGCAGCTTAGTACCGACAGGGAACAATGAGCAGTTCTTC. Encoded protein: CASSLVPTGNNEQFF.

To note about this clonotype: A read error may account for a junction end that differs from germline. This chain links TRBV6-4 with TRBJ2-3, with 7 bases matching TRBD1. The germline V gene encodes CDR1 MRHNA and CDR2 SNTAGT. The CDR3 loop spans 13 amino acids. CDR3 protein: CATSEGATDTQYF. The CDR3 DNA sequence: TGTGCCACCAGTGAGGGGGCCACAGATACGCAGTATTTT.

The chain links TRBV7-9 to TRBJ2-7; no firm D call. The V end was cut by 1 base, the J end by 5 bases, with 6 bases between. CDR1 is SEHNR, CDR2 FQNEAQ, per germline (reference sequence). The CDR3 runs 12 residues. The CDR3 loop reads CASSLGLDEQYF. Written as DNA, the CDR3 is TGTGCCAGCAGCTTAGGTCTTGACGAGCAGTACTTC.